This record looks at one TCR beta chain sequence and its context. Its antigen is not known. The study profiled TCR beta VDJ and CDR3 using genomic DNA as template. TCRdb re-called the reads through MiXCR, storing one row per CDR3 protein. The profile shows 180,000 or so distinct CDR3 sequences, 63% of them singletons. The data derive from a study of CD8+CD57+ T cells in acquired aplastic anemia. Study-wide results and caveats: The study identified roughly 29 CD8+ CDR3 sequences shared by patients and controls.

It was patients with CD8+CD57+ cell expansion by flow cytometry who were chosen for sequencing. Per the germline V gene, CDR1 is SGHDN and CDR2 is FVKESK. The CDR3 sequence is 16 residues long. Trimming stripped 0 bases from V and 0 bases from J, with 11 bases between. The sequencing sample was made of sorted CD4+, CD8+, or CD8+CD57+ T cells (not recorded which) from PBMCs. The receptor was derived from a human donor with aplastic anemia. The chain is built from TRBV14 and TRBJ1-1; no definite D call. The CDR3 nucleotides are TGTGCCAGCAGCCAAGAAGAATGGCCTCTGAACACTGAAGCTTTCTTT. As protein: CASSQEEWPLNTEAFF.